The rows below give T cell receptor beta chains drawn from one sample of a study of blood T cell repertoires in COVID-19. Libraries were prepared by immunoSEQ multiplex PCR; TCRdb keeps only in-frame clonotypes and omits some of them. The sample shows 200,000 to 300,000 clones, more than 75% of them seen only once. The sample consisted of peripheral blood. These receptor sequences come from a woman aged 35 to 49 who had recovered from COVID-19. The CDR3 runs from the conserved cysteine through the conserved F or W. Each record gives: D gene, clone size, CDR3 length, J gene, V gene, CDR3 DNA, CDR3 protein. The D gene is left open where the match is weak. Some rows have no size entry. The others give once, few or many, or a class for an expanded clone.

D: TRBD1
size: NA
length: 14
J: TRBJ1-6
V: TRBV27
DNA: TGTGCCAGCACACCGACAGGGGCGAATTCACCCCTCCACTTT
CDR3: CASTPTGANSPLHF

D: NA
size: NA
length: 16
J: TRBJ2-1
V: TRBV3-1/TRBV3-2
DNA: TGTGCCAGCAGCCCCAATGCGGGACCACCTTACAGTGAGCAGTTCTTC
CDR3: CASSPNAGPPYSEQFF

D: TRBD2
size: NA
length: 15
J: TRBJ2-1
V: TRBV6-1
DNA: TGTGCCAGCAGTGAGCCGGGGGGCTCCTACAATGAGCAGTTCTTC
CDR3: CASSEPGGSYNEQFF

D: TRBD1
size: NA
length: 12
J: TRBJ2-1
V: TRBV11-2
DNA: TGTGCCAGCAGCGAACAGGGGAATGAGCAGTTCTTC
CDR3: CASSEQGNEQFF

D: TRBD1
size: NA
length: 15
J: TRBJ1-2
V: TRBV7-2
DNA: TGTGCCAGCAGCTTAGCACCGGGACAGCAGTATGGCTACACCTTC
CDR3: CASSLAPGQQYGYTF

D: NA
size: NA
length: 12
J: TRBJ2-5
V: TRBV2
DNA: TGTGCCAGCAGCTCCCAAGAGAGGGCCCAGTACTTC
CDR3: CASSSQERAQYF

D: NA
size: NA
length: 13
J: TRBJ1-1
V: TRBV5-4
DNA: TGTGCCAGCAGGCCTGAGTTTAACACTGAAGCTTTCTTT
CDR3: CASRPEFNTEAFF

D: TRBD1
size: NA
length: 13
J: TRBJ2-3
V: TRBV5-1
DNA: TGCGCCAGCAGCCTTGGACAGGCCGATACGCAGTATTTT
CDR3: CASSLGQADTQYF

D: TRBD1
size: NA
length: 18
J: TRBJ1-2
V: TRBV5-4
DNA: TGTGCCAGCAGCTCGGGGGGACAGGGGACACCTTCGGGCTATGGCTACACCTTC
CDR3: CASSSGGQGTPSGYGYTF

D: NA
size: NA
length: 11
J: TRBJ1-1
V: TRBV20-1
DNA: TGCAGTGCTAGAGATGAGGCTGAAGCTTTCTTT
CDR3: CSARDEAEAFF

D: TRBD1
size: NA
length: 14
J: TRBJ2-3
V: TRBV7-2
DNA: TGTGCCAGCAGCTTAGATACAGGGGGTAGAACGCAGTATTTT
CDR3: CASSLDTGGRTQYF

D: NA
size: NA
length: 12
J: TRBJ1-2
V: TRBV29-1
DNA: TGCAGCGTGACGCCAAGCGTCTATGGCTACACCTTC
CDR3: CSVTPSVYGYTF

D: TRBD1
size: NA
length: 14
J: TRBJ1-2
V: TRBV15
DNA: TGTGCCACCAGGAGGACAGGGGGCGACTATGGCTACACCTTC
CDR3: CATRRTGGDYGYTF

D: NA
size: NA
length: 14
J: TRBJ1-1
V: TRBV10-2
DNA: TGCGCCAGCATGGAAGGGGGTTTGAACACTGAAGCTTTCTTT
CDR3: CASMEGGLNTEAFF

D: NA
size: NA
length: 13
J: TRBJ2-2
V: TRBV6-5
DNA: TGTGCCAGCAGTTACCAGGGCATTCGGGAGCTGTTTTTT
CDR3: CASSYQGIRELFF

D: TRBD1
size: NA
length: 17
J: TRBJ1-1
V: TRBV28
DNA: TGTGCCAGCAGTTTATGGCTGGACAGGGGTGTGAACACTGAAGCTTTCTTT
CDR3: CASSLWLDRGVNTEAFF

D: TRBD1
size: NA
length: 16
J: TRBJ2-2
V: TRBV5-1
DNA: TGCGCCAGCAGCAGGTCGGGACAGGGCGACACCGGGGAGCTGTTTTTT
CDR3: CASSRSGQGDTGELFF

D: TRBD1
size: NA
length: 18
J: TRBJ1-2
V: TRBV24-1
DNA: TGTGCCACCAGTCCCTCCTGGGGTACGGGACAGGGACTGGATGGCTACACCTTC
CDR3: CATSPSWGTGQGLDGYTF

D: NA
size: NA
length: 12
J: TRBJ1-6
V: TRBV30
DNA: TGTGCCTTGTTAGGAGGGAACGGGGCCCTCCACTTT
CDR3: CALLGGNGALHF

D: NA
size: NA
length: 14
J: TRBJ2-5
V: TRBV27
DNA: TGTGCCAGCAGTTTAGGAGCCGCCCAAGAGACCCAGTACTTC
CDR3: CASSLGAAQETQYF

D: NA
size: NA
length: 13
J: TRBJ1-2
V: TRBV19
DNA: TGTGCCAGTAGTCCGAGGGGAGGCTATGGCTACACCTTC
CDR3: CASSPRGGYGYTF

D: TRBD1
size: NA
length: 15
J: TRBJ2-7
V: TRBV6-6
DNA: TGTGCCAGCAGTTACGTGGGCAGGGGGCCCTACGAGCAGTACTTC
CDR3: CASSYVGRGPYEQYF

D: NA
size: few
length: 13
J: TRBJ2-7
V: TRBV6-2/TRBV6-3
DNA: TGTGCCAGCAGTTACTGGGGGCAGTCGGAGCAGTACTTC
CDR3: CASSYWGQSEQYF

D: NA
size: few
length: 15
J: TRBJ1-4
V: TRBV19
DNA: TGTGCCAGTAGTCTCCGACAGCGCGCTAATGAAAAACTGTTTTTT
CDR3: CASSLRQRANEKLFF

D: NA
size: NA
length: 14
J: TRBJ1-1
V: TRBV6-5
DNA: TGTGCCAGCAGTTCGGACAGCCGACGGACTGAAGCTTTCTTT
CDR3: CASSSDSRRTEAFF

D: TRBD1
size: NA
length: 16
J: TRBJ1-1
V: TRBV5-1
DNA: TGCGCCAGCAGCCCCCATTCGACAGGGGGGAACACTGAAGCTTTCTTT
CDR3: CASSPHSTGGNTEAFF

D: TRBD2
size: NA
length: 18
J: TRBJ2-1
V: TRBV7-6
DNA: TGTGCCAGCAGCCAGAGGACTAGCGGGGCCGCTTCCTACAATGAGCAGTTCTTC
CDR3: CASSQRTSGAASYNEQFF

D: NA
size: NA
length: 11
J: TRBJ1-4
V: TRBV30
DNA: TGTGCCTGGAGGAGGGGGGGTAAACTGTTTTTT
CDR3: CAWRRGGKLFF

D: TRBD1
size: NA
length: 20
J: TRBJ1-1
V: TRBV11-2
DNA: TGTGCCAGCAGCTTAGACCCGATCCGGGACAGGGGGTCGATTGACACTGAAGCTTTCTTT
CDR3: CASSLDPIRDRGSIDTEAFF

D: NA
size: NA
length: 18
J: TRBJ1-2
V: TRBV13
DNA: TGTGCCAGCAGCCCAACGGTGGGCAGGGGCTCTACTAACTATGGCTACACCTTC
CDR3: CASSPTVGRGSTNYGYTF

D: NA
size: NA
length: 14
J: TRBJ2-5
V: TRBV5-1
DNA: TGCGCCAGCAGCTTGGTTGCGGCAGAAGAGACCCAGTACTTC
CDR3: CASSLVAAEETQYF

D: TRBD1
size: NA
length: 18
J: TRBJ1-2
V: TRBV5-1
DNA: TGCGCCAGCAGCCCCAGACCTTGGACAGGGGACAGTGTCGGTGGCTACACCTTC
CDR3: CASSPRPWTGDSVGGYTF

D: NA
size: few
length: 11
J: TRBJ1-1
V: TRBV3-1/TRBV3-2
DNA: TGTGCCAGCAGGTACAGGGAGGAAGCTTTCTTT
CDR3: CASRYREEAFF

D: NA
size: NA
length: 17
J: TRBJ2-1
V: TRBV14
DNA: TGTGCCAGCAGCCAAGTTCGGGAACCTGGAATATGGGATGAGCAGTTCTTC
CDR3: CASSQVREPGIWDEQFF

D: TRBD1
size: NA
length: 17
J: TRBJ1-2
V: TRBV4-1
DNA: TGCGCCAGCAGCCAAGGGACAGGGGGCTTACTAAACTATGGCTACACCTTC
CDR3: CASSQGTGGLLNYGYTF

D: NA
size: NA
length: 14
J: TRBJ1-6
V: TRBV19
DNA: TGTGCCAGTAGTGTACAGGGTTATAATTCACCCCTCCACTTT
CDR3: CASSVQGYNSPLHF

D: TRBD1
size: NA
length: 16
J: TRBJ2-3
V: TRBV27
DNA: TGTGCCAGCAGTCCCGAGAACAGGGGGCAGCCAGATACGCAGTATTTT
CDR3: CASSPENRGQPDTQYF

D: TRBD1
size: NA
length: 14
J: TRBJ1-1
V: TRBV29-1
DNA: TGCAGCGTTTCCGGACAGGGGGAGAACACTGAAGCTTTCTTT
CDR3: CSVSGQGENTEAFF

D: NA
size: NA
length: 15
J: TRBJ1-1
V: TRBV19
DNA: TGTGCCAGTGGAAACGTACAGGGCTGGGCCACTGAAGCTTTCTTT
CDR3: CASGNVQGWATEAFF

D: NA
size: NA
length: 14
J: TRBJ2-3
V: TRBV5-1
DNA: TGCGCCAGCACCCCGACTAGTGGTTCCGATACGCAGTATTTT
CDR3: CASTPTSGSDTQYF

D: TRBD2
size: NA
length: 16
J: TRBJ2-3
V: TRBV24-1
DNA: TGTGCCACCAGTGATTTAACTAGCGGGGCGGCAGATACGCAGTATTTT
CDR3: CATSDLTSGAADTQYF

D: NA
size: NA
length: 10
J: TRBJ1-3
V: TRBV7-9
DNA: TGTGCCGAGGAGGGAAACACCATATATTTT
CDR3: CAEEGNTIYF

D: NA
size: NA
length: 17
J: TRBJ2-5
V: TRBV5-3
DNA: TGTGCCAGAAGCCCCCAGGTCTGTAGCGGACCCCAAGAGACCCAGTACTTC
CDR3: CARSPQVCSGPQETQYF

D: NA
size: NA
length: 15
J: TRBJ1-1
V: TRBV2
DNA: TGTGCCAGCAGTGAAGGGCTTCGGAGGAACACTGAAGCTTTCTTT
CDR3: CASSEGLRRNTEAFF

D: TRBD1
size: once
length: 13
J: TRBJ2-2
V: TRBV10-2
DNA: TGCGCCAGCATTCAGGGGGCCGGCGGGGAGCTGTTTTTT
CDR3: CASIQGAGGELFF

D: TRBD1
size: once
length: 15
J: TRBJ2-7
V: TRBV13
DNA: TGTGCCAGCAGCTTAGGGGGACAGGTCCTCTACGAGCAGTACTTC
CDR3: CASSLGGQVLYEQYF

D: TRBD1
size: NA
length: 15
J: TRBJ1-1
V: TRBV11-3
DNA: TGTGCCAGCAGCTTATCAGGGGGCGAGAACACTGAAGCTTTCTTT
CDR3: CASSLSGGENTEAFF

D: TRBD1
size: few
length: 15
J: TRBJ1-4
V: TRBV5-6
DNA: TGTGCCAGCAGCAGTCTGAGGACAGGGGGCTTAGGACTGTTTTTT
CDR3: CASSSLRTGGLGLFF

D: NA
size: NA
length: 15
J: TRBJ1-2
V: TRBV9
DNA: TGTGCCAGCAGCGTAGTGGCAGGGAGGCCCTATGGCTACACCTTC
CDR3: CASSVVAGRPYGYTF